This T cell receptor beta chain is from a study of blood T cells in healthy people across ages. Study context: The template switching approach captured approximately one barcoded beta molecule for every two T cells.

Between the trimmed V and J ends, which lost 7 bases and 0 bases, there was a span of 13 bases. The CDR3 covers 15 residues. Germline lookup yields CDR1 MNHEY and CDR2 SVGEGT. Per-sample yields of isolated PBMCs were at least 6 million. Next came a second PCR, run for roughly 6 to 11 cycles, which used a sample-barcoded 5' primer along with a J-beta primer mix. TCRdb redid the calling of the 5' RACE reads with MiXCR, one entry per CDR3 protein. The table records 600,000 to 850,000 distinct CDR3 sequences, around 40% of them present only once. Input material: blood. This TCR derives from a woman aged 55-69 years in good health. V and J are TRBV6-2 or TRBV6-3 and TRBJ1-5, with D maybe TRBD1 (6 bases). DNA of the CDR3: TGTGCCAGCACCCCCGGGACAAGTAGCAATCAGCCCCAGCATTTT. Protein: CASTPGTSSNQPQHF.